Each of the 20 T cell receptor beta chains below was sequenced from the same sample in a study of cytomegalovirus exposure and HLA in healthy donors (dated 2017 in TCRdb). Libraries were made using the immunoSEQ multiplex PCR assay. For the multiplex PCR, a mixture combining 60 forward primers for TCR Vbeta segments and 13 reverse primers for TCR Jbeta segments was used. TCRdb limited this immuneACCESS table to in-frame rearrangements with V and J called. A share of clones is missing; checked studies link under half to unresolved V genes, and the rest is unexplained. Across this sample there are 95,000 to 150,000 clones, with 15% seen only once. The top ten constitute roughly 2% of the sample. The source material was PBMCs. The receptors were sampled from a woman aged 18-35 years in good health and CMV-seronegative.

This chain uses TRBV5-1 with TRBJ2-3, with TRBD2 matching over 11 bases. The germline gives CDR1 SGHRS, CDR2 YFSETQ. Trimming took 3 bases from V and 2 from J; bases not matched to a gene: 5. The length of the CDR3 is 16 residues. CDR3 amino acids: CASSSGLAGHTDTQYF. Written as DNA, the CDR3 is TGCGCCAGCAGCTCAGGACTAGCGGGCCACACAGATACGCAGTATTTT.

V is TRBV28 and J is TRBJ2-2; D not certain. The CDR3 is 13 residues long. V lost 7 bases to trimming and J lost 1 base, with 7 bases between them. CDR1 is MDHEN, CDR2 SYDVKM, per germline. CDR3 nucleotides: TGTGCCAGCAAAAGACAGAACACCGGGGAGCTGTTTTTT. This encodes CASKRQNTGELFF.

This clone has more than one count but fewer than ten. The V call is TRBV2, the J call TRBJ1-2; 8 bases are a match to TRBD1. Germline trimming cut 3 bases from V and 5 bases from J; bases unmatched to any gene: 11. Per the germline V gene, CDR1 is SNHLY and CDR2 is FYNNEI. CDR3 length: 16 residues. The CDR3 reads CASSDARGRVAYGYTF. DNA for the CDR3: TGTGCCAGCAGTGATGCCAGGGGGCGTGTAGCGTATGGCTACACCTTC.

The chain combines TRBV7-9 with TRBJ2-7; the match to TRBD1 covers 8 bases. The CDR3 totals 14 residues. V was pared by 4 bases and J by 2 bases, with 4 bases of the junction left unmatched. Germline CDR1 reads SEHNR; CDR2 reads FQNEAQ (reference sequence). DNA of the CDR3: TGTGCCAGCAGCTCAGGGGGCGCAACCTACGAGCAGTACTTC. Protein product: CASSSGGATYEQYF. Full variable domain (remainder filled in from reference TRBV7-9 and TRBJ2-7): DTGVSQNPRHKITKRGQNVTFRCDPISEHNRLYWYRQTLGQGPEFLTYFQNEAQLEKSRLLSDRFSAERPKGSFSTLEIQRTEQGDSAMYLCASSSGGATYEQYFGPGTRLTVT.

This clone was seen only a few times. The chain uses TRBV4-1 and TRBJ2-3; 9 bases are a match to TRBD2. The CDR3 loop spans 19 amino acids. With V trimmed by 4 bases and J by 0 bases, 14 bases remained unmatched. CDR1 MGHRA and CDR2 YSYEKL come from the germline V gene. The CDR3 DNA reads TGCGCCAGCAGCCGATTAGTGGCTAGCGGGGCTTCTAGCACAGATACGCAGTATTTT. Translating gives CASSRLVASGASSTDTQYF.

V usage is TRBV28 and J usage is TRBJ1-5, with D uncertain. Germline V gene data show CDR1 as MDHEN and CDR2 as SYDVKM. This CDR3 spans 15 amino acids. V was clipped by 1 base and J by 2 bases, with 9 bases between them. The CDR3 spells CASSLFRRGNQPQHF. DNA for the CDR3: TGTGCCAGCAGTTTATTCCGGCGGGGCAATCAGCCCCAGCATTTT. Variable domain in full (rest from reference TRBV28 and TRBJ1-5): DVKVTQSSRYLVKRTGEKVFLECVQDMDHENMFWYRQDPGLGLRLIYFSYDVKMKEKGDIPEGYSVSREKKERFSLILESASTNQTSMYLCASSLFRRGNQPQHFGDGTRLSIL.

The gene calls are TRBV28 and TRBJ1-2; unclear D gene. The V gene's germline CDR1 is MDHEN and CDR2 SYDVKM. This CDR3 has 12 amino acids. Trimming left V 2 bases short and J 3 bases short, with 4 bases between. CDR3 sequence reads: CASSLQDYGYTF. The DNA of the CDR3 is TGTGCCAGCAGTTTACAGGACTATGGCTACACCTTC.

The chain uses TRBV6-1 and TRBJ1-6, with TRBD1 as a possible D gene (5 bases). V lost 2 bases and J lost 6, with 14 bases in between. This CDR3 region has 16 residues. From germline, CDR1 is MNHNS and CDR2 SASEGT. Here the CDR3 reads CASSEPRRGFNSPLHF. As DNA, the CDR3 is TGTGCCAGCAGTGAACCTCGACGGGGGTTTAATTCACCCCTCCACTTT.

The V gene is TRBV27, the J gene TRBJ2-7, with D uncertain. The CDR3 is 12 amino acids. Trimming cost V 3 bases and J 4 bases, with 7 bases left between them. Germline CDR1 reads MNHEY; CDR2 reads SMNVEV (reference sequence). The CDR3 DNA sequence: TGTGCCAGCAGTTTTTCCGGGTACGAGCAGTACTTC. It is translated as CASSFSGYEQYF.

The chain combines TRBV7-6 with TRBJ2-3; D uncertain. Germline V gene sequence: CDR1 SGHVS, CDR2 FNYEAQ. V was shortened by 5 bases and J by 5 bases, with 11 bases between the two germline ends. The CDR3 has 13 amino acids. Here the CDR3 reads CASSIEVGDTQYF. The CDR3 nucleotides read TGTGCCAGCAGCATTGAGGTGGGAGATACGCAGTATTTT.

This chain joins TRBV6-6 and TRBJ2-3, with D unclear. Germline lookup yields CDR1 MNHNY and CDR2 SVGAGI (reference sequence). The CDR3 loop spans 14 amino acids. V was pared by 6 bases and J by 0 bases, with 10 bases between. CDR3 sequence reads: CASSLVSSTDTQYF. The CDR3 DNA reads TGTGCCAGCAGCTTAGTCTCGAGCACAGATACGCAGTATTTT.

This clone was picked up a small number of times. V usage is TRBV2 and J usage is TRBJ2-4, with a weak D call TRBD1 (6 bases). There are 13 residues in the CDR3. Trimming took 4 bases from V and 4 from J, leaving 8 bases between them. CDR1 SNHLY and CDR2 FYNNEI come from the germline V gene. In nucleotides, the CDR3 is TGTGCCAGCAGTGGGGACACTAAAAACATTCAGTACTTC. Translated: CASSGDTKNIQYF.

The table lists this clone with a few counts. The rearrangement links TRBV19 to TRBJ1-5; a weak D match, TRBD1 (5 bases). Trimming cost V 9 bases and J 7 bases, with 25 bases left between them. Per the germline V gene, CDR1 is LNHDA and CDR2 is SQIVND (reference sequence). The CDR3 consists of 16 residues. The CDR3 DNA follows: TGTGCCAGCCGAGGCGGGGGATCAACGAGAGGCCAGCCCCAGCATTTT. It encodes CASRGGGSTRGQPQHF.

This clone was detected only a few times. This chain uses TRBV5-8 with TRBJ1-5; D may be TRBD1 (6 bases). This CDR3 is built from 15 residues. Between the trimmed V and J ends, which lost 4 bases and 7 bases, there was a span of 18 bases. Germline CDR1 is SGHTS and CDR2 is YDEGEE. The CDR3 reads CASSPPGGAGQPQHF. In DNA, the CDR3 is TGTGCCAGCAGCCCCCCTGGGGGGGCGGGCCAGCCCCAGCATTTT.

The V and J genes are TRBV14 and TRBJ2-4; D ambiguous. In germline, CDR1 is SGHDN, CDR2 FVKESK. V lost 4 bases and J lost 2, with 15 bases in between. The CDR3 extends over 16 amino acids. CDR3 in amino acids: CASSPISLETKNIQYF. Here the CDR3 DNA reads TGTGCCAGCAGCCCCATATCGTTGGAGACCAAAAACATTCAGTACTTC.

The chain has TRBV28 and TRBJ1-3; D might be TRBD1 (6 bases). The germline gives CDR1 MDHEN, CDR2 SYDVKM. There are 13 residues in the CDR3. V lost 7 bases and J lost 3, with 10 bases in between. CDR3 protein: CASTKTGGNTIYF. The DNA for the CDR3 is TGTGCCAGCACCAAGACAGGTGGAAACACCATATATTTT. The full variable domain, rest sourced from reference TRBV28 and TRBJ1-3, is DVKVTQSSRYLVKRTGEKVFLECVQDMDHENMFWYRQDPGLGLRLIYFSYDVKMKEKGDIPEGYSVSREKKERFSLILESASTNQTSMYLCASTKTGGNTIYFGEGSWLTVV.

The genes are TRBV27 and TRBJ1-5; 10 bases are a match to TRBD1. This CDR3 has 15 amino acids. V lost 5 bases and J lost 6; bases outside the gene matches: 7. CDR1 is MNHEY, CDR2 SMNVEV, per germline (reference sequence). CDR3 in DNA: TGTGCCAGCAGTCCCGTCGACAGGGGGCTTCAGCCCCAGCATTTT. Protein sequence: CASSPVDRGLQPQHF.

This chain connects TRBV5-1 to TRBJ2-1, with a tentative D call TRBD2 (5 bases). This CDR3 has 14 residues. Trimming shortened V by 5 bases and J by 2 bases, and 11 bases separated the two germline ends. Germline CDR1 and CDR2: SGHRS and YFSETQ. CDR3 nucleotides: TGCGCCAGCAGACGGGATCTAGCCTACAATGAGCAGTTCTTC. Protein sequence: CASRRDLAYNEQFF.

The chain recombines TRBV5-6 with TRBJ2-1; 9 bases agree with TRBD2. With 4 bases clipped from V and 10 bases from J, the junction kept 12 bases outside the gene matches. Germline assignment: CDR1 SGHDT and CDR2 YYEEEE. This CDR3 has 15 amino acids. This chain's CDR3 is CASSRPASGANEQFF. The CDR3 DNA is TGTGCCAGCAGCAGGCCGGCTAGCGGGGCCAACGAGCAGTTCTTC.

The sample holds a few counts of this clone. V usage is TRBV29-1 and J usage is TRBJ2-1, with 8 bases fitting TRBD1. Losses at the gene ends were 1 base for V and 3 bases for J; bases not matched to a gene: 11. The CDR3 loop spans 17 amino acids. Germline loops: CDR1 SQVTM, CDR2 ANQGSEA. The CDR3 DNA reads TGCAGCGTTGAAGGCCCCTACAGGGGGGTATTCTACAATGAGCAGTTCTTC. It translates to CSVEGPYRGVFYNEQFF.